This TCR beta chain was documented in a study of CD8 T cells in Susac syndrome. About the research overall: Intravenous immunoglobulin alone or corticosteroids were being given to patients with Susac syndrome at blood draw, unless they were therapy-naive.

When the RNA was reverse transcribed, random hexamers were used with an input of roughly 0.45 to 1 ug. Across 54 Vbeta and 13 Jbeta, immunoSEQ multiplex PCR amplified TCR beta CDR3. A single record per CDR3 protein comes from TCRdb applying MiXCR to the immunoSEQ multiplex PCR reads. There are fewer than 140,000 distinct CDR3 sequences in the sample; less than 95% occur only once, and 0.41% lies in the top ten. The germline gives CDR1 PRHDT, CDR2 FYEKMQ (reference sequence). Trimming pared 5 bases from V and 10 bases from J, leaving 17 bases between. The CDR3 is made up of 13 amino acids. About this clonotype: Its antigen is as yet unknown.

Study findings and constraints: Susac-specific public clones numbered sixteen in total CD8+ repertoires (and five in CD8+ TEMRA repertoires). In its TCR sequencing and HLA analysis, the study acknowledged that the number of individuals was relatively small.

This TCR came from a human donor with Susac syndrome. Sample: CD8+ T cells from PBMCs. The V gene is TRBV13, the J gene TRBJ1-2; TRBD1 might be the D (5 bases). Here the CDR3 DNA reads TGTGCCAGCAGCCTTGAACCCCCCAGGGACTACACCTTC. Translating gives CASSLEPPRDYTF.